These 12 T cell receptor beta chains came from one sample sequenced in a study of blood T cell repertoires in COVID-19. TCRdb's table, derived via immunoSEQ multiplex PCR, lists solely in-frame clones and lacks some. The sample yields 250,000 to 350,000 clones, roughly 90% seen once. The sequenced sample consisted of PBMCs or T cells enriched from blood (not recorded which). These receptors were taken from a woman between 45 and 65 years old who had recovered from COVID-19.

V is TRBV6-4 and J is TRBJ1-2; a possible D gene is TRBD1 (5 bases). The CDR3 spans 15 residues. Germline V gene data show CDR1 as MRHNA and CDR2 as SNTAGT. The V end lost 5 bases, the J end lost 4 bases, and 17 bases lay between the germline ends. The CDR3 protein is CASSPDTGIVYGYTF. In DNA, the CDR3 is TGTGCCAGCAGTCCGGACACCGGCATAGTCTATGGCTACACCTTC.

The chain couples TRBV4-3 to TRBJ1-4; a weak D match, TRBD1 (5 bases). V dropped 0 bases and J dropped 7 bases, with 9 bases sitting between them. Per the germline V gene, CDR1 is LGHNA and CDR2 is YSLEER. The CDR3 is 14 amino acids. CDR3 in amino acids: CASSQEGRGEKLFF. The CDR3 region has the DNA TGCGCCAGCAGCCAAGAGGGAAGGGGTGAAAAACTGTTTTTT.

The chain combines TRBV28 with TRBJ1-2, with D uncertain. This CDR3 contains 11 residues. V lost 2 bases and J lost 4, with 2 bases in between. Germline CDR1 reads MDHEN; CDR2 reads SYDVKM. CDR3 in DNA: TGTGCCAGCAGTTTACTCTATGGCTACACCTTC. The encoded protein is CASSLLYGYTF.

This clone was counted once. The chain is built from TRBV24-1 and TRBJ2-3; 8 bases map to TRBD1. Germline V gives CDR1 KGHDR, CDR2 SFDVKD. The CDR3 is 14 amino acids. V was clipped by 9 bases and J by 6 bases; unmatched bases: 10. Written as DNA, the CDR3 is TGTGCCACCGGCCGGGACAGGCGGGGCGATACGCAGTATTTT. Translating it yields CATGRDRRGDTQYF.

This clone has a single count. This chain links TRBV9 with TRBJ2-7; D is possibly TRBD2 (6 bases). CDR1 is SGDLS, CDR2 YYNGEE, per germline. CDR3 length: 13 residues. V was cut by 2 bases and J by 7 bases, with 13 bases left in between. CDR3 coding DNA: TGTGCCAGCAGCGTGTCCGGGACTGGGGAGCAGTACTTC. It specifies CASSVSGTGEQYF.

The rearrangement joins TRBV6-4 to TRBJ1-1; D is unclear. Per the germline V gene, CDR1 is MRHNA and CDR2 is SNTAGT. V shed 2 bases and J shed 8 bases, with 9 bases lying between them. This CDR3 is built from 12 residues. The CDR3 here is CASSDGLREAFF. CDR3 DNA sequence: TGTGCCAGCAGTGACGGACTTAGGGAAGCTTTCTTT.

This clone was counted a single time. The rearrangement links TRBV7-3 to TRBJ2-6; a possible D gene is TRBD1 (5 bases). Deletions cut 1 base from V and 0 bases from J, with 13 bases between. CDR3 size: 18 residues. Germline CDR1 reads SGHTA; CDR2 reads FQGTGA. For the CDR3, the DNA is TGTGCCAGCAGCTTAAGGCCCCAAGACAGCTCTGGGGCCAACGTCCTGACTTTC. Amino acids: CASSLRPQDSSGANVLTF.

The CDR3 here is CASSPQTETYEQYF. The CDR3 coding sequence is TGTGCCAGCTCACCCCAGACAGAAACCTACGAGCAGTACTTC. V is TRBV18 and J is TRBJ2-7; a weak D match, TRBD1 (5 bases). V lost 3 bases and J lost 2, with 11 bases in between. The CDR3 loop spans 14 amino acids. Germline CDR1 is KGHSH and CDR2 is LQKENI.

The chain combines TRBV7-2 with TRBJ2-3; 7 nucleotides line up with TRBD2. Looked up from germline, CDR1 is SGHTA and CDR2 is FQGNSA. The CDR3 runs 17 residues. V dropped 1 base and J dropped 0; count of bases not matched to a gene: 7. CDR3 amino acids: CASSLVPAGPSTDTQYF. Here the CDR3 DNA reads TGTGCCAGCAGCTTAGTACCAGCGGGACCTAGCACAGATACGCAGTATTTT.

The gene calls are TRBV7-9 and TRBJ2-1; TRBD2 matches 13 bases. The trim removed 5 bases at V and 5 bases at J, leaving 6 bases unmatched. Germline lookup yields CDR1 SEHNR and CDR2 FQNEAQ (reference sequence). The CDR3 is made up of 16 amino acids. Here the CDR3 reads CASSPGTSGNDNEQFF. As DNA, the CDR3 is TGTGCCAGCAGCCCAGGGACTAGCGGGAATGACAATGAGCAGTTCTTC.

V usage is TRBV29-1 and J usage is TRBJ2-7; maybe TRBD1 (5 bases). V lost 5 bases and J 2 bases, leaving 13 bases between the germline ends. The CDR3 has 13 amino acids. Germline lookup yields CDR1 SQVTM and CDR2 ANQGSEA. For the CDR3, the DNA is TGCAGCGTTCAGGGTAAACGGGCCTACGAGCAGTACTTC. Its translation is CSVQGKRAYEQYF.

The V and J genes are TRBV18 and TRBJ2-3; weak D call: TRBD1 (5 bases). The ends were cut back, 6 bases at V and 5 bases at J, with 24 bases in the middle. This CDR3 contains 17 residues. CDR1 is KGHSH and CDR2 is LQKENI in the germline V gene. The CDR3 DNA reads TGTGCCAGCTCGACCAGCAGACAGAGCAAAGGGATAGATACGCAGTATTTT. It specifies CASSTSRQSKGIDTQYF.